The clone carrying this TCR beta chain has a count of ten or more. Its specificity is unknown. This sample is part of a study of T cells in Graves' hyperthyroidism and ophthalmopathy. The overall study: Specimen type is peripheral blood, collected at initial diagnosis prior to any treatment. Study results and limitations: The authors' 13 V-J model separated ophthalmopathy from stable hyperthyroidism. Progression to ophthalmopathy was predicted a median of approximately seven months early.

RNA transcripts yielded amplified TCR beta CDR3 regions. An initial round of RT-PCR targeting the TCR CDR3 relied on the HTBI primer set. One entry per CDR3 protein, called by TCRdb with MiXCR from the multiplex PCR reads. The repertoire holds over 250,000 distinct CDR3 sequences, approximately 14% seen once, with almost 35% in the top ten. Trimming shortened V by 4 bases and J by 2 bases, and 6 bases separated the two germline ends. Germline values: CDR1 SNHLY, CDR2 FYNNEI. This CDR3 spans 12 amino acids. Sequenced input: blood. This receptor was obtained from a middle-aged woman with Graves' ophthalmopathy. The chain combines TRBV2 with TRBJ2-7; D ambiguous. The DNA for the CDR3 is TGTGCCAGCAGTGTTGGTCCCTACGAGCAGTACTTC. This gives the protein CASSVGPYEQYF.